A selection of T cell receptor beta chains follows, all from one sample in a study of OX40 agonist ivuxolimab in advanced cancers. TCRdb's table, derived via immunoSEQ multiplex PCR, lists solely in-frame clones and lacks some. The sample consists of under 95,000 clones, around 88% of them appearing once. The input for sequencing was CD4+ or CD8+ T cells sorted from blood, taken in a trial of the OX40 agonist ivuxolimab. The receptors originated from an adult with an advanced solid tumor such as melanoma, head and neck, liver or kidney cancer. Each CDR3 is given with its conserved first and last residue. The D gene is left open where the match is weak. Rows may omit the clone size; those that give it use once, few, many or a size class.

size: .; D: .; V: TRBV5-4; J: TRBJ1-1; DNA: TGTGCCAGCAGTCCCCCGGGCGGCAGGGGGAACACTGAAGCTTTCTTT; CDR3: CASSPPGGRGNTEAFF
size: .; D: .; V: TRBV5-1; J: TRBJ2-7; DNA: TGCGCCAGCAGCCAGCAGGGGGGACTCTCCTACGAGCAGTACTTC; CDR3: CASSQQGGLSYEQYF
size: .; D: .; V: TRBV6-1; J: TRBJ1-1; DNA: TGTGCCAGCAGTGAAGATTCCCGGAACACTGAAGCTTTCTTT; CDR3: CASSEDSRNTEAFF
size: once; D: .; V: TRBV30; J: TRBJ1-3; DNA: TGTGCCTGGAGCAAGGGAAACTCTGGAAACACCATATATTTT; CDR3: CAWSKGNSGNTIYF
size: .; D: .; V: TRBV6-5; J: TRBJ2-3; DNA: TGTGCCAGCAGTCGTACGATCAGCACAGATACGCAGTATTTT; CDR3: CASSRTISTDTQYF
size: .; D: TRBD1; V: TRBV6-1; J: TRBJ1-4; DNA: TGTGCCAGCAGAGGGACAGGGTCTAATGAAAAACTGTTTTTT; CDR3: CASRGTGSNEKLFF
size: .; D: .; V: TRBV6-1; J: TRBJ1-1; DNA: TGTGCCAGCAGTGAAGCTATTGGACTTGTGAACACTGAAGCTTTCTTT; CDR3: CASSEAIGLVNTEAFF
size: .; D: .; V: TRBV6-6; J: TRBJ1-1; DNA: TGTGCCAGCAGCAGTCAGCAGGGAGGAGCTTTCTTT; CDR3: CASSSQQGGAFF
size: .; D: .; V: TRBV7-6; J: TRBJ2-3; DNA: TGTGCCAGCAGCCCCGGGGGCGGCACTTCGCAGTATTTT; CDR3: CASSPGGGTSQYF
size: .; D: .; V: TRBV18; J: TRBJ2-3; DNA: TGTGCCAGCTCACCCCGGGACCACTTGGAAGATACGCAGTATTTT; CDR3: CASSPRDHLEDTQYF
size: few; D: .; V: TRBV29-1; J: TRBJ2-7; DNA: TGCAGCGTTGAACGCCTCAACGAGCAGTACTTC; CDR3: CSVERLNEQYF
size: .; D: .; V: TRBV7-2; J: TRBJ1-4; DNA: TGTGCCAGCAGCTGGCGGGAAAGGGAAAAACTGTTTTTT; CDR3: CASSWREREKLFF
size: .; D: .; V: TRBV30; J: TRBJ1-5; DNA: TGTGCTTTGGGAGAGAATCAGCCCCAGCATTTT; CDR3: CALGENQPQHF
size: .; D: .; V: TRBV5-1; J: TRBJ2-2; DNA: TGCGCCAGCAGCTTGGCGAGTTACACCGGGGAGCTGTTTTTT; CDR3: CASSLASYTGELFF
size: .; D: .; V: TRBV5-4; J: TRBJ2-1; DNA: TGTGCCAGCAGCCCAGGCAGGGTAGGGTCCTACAATGAGCAGTTCTTC; CDR3: CASSPGRVGSYNEQFF
size: .; D: TRBD2; V: TRBV29-1; J: TRBJ2-1; DNA: TGCAGCGTTGGACGACTAGCGGAGTACAATGAGCAGTTCTTC; CDR3: CSVGRLAEYNEQFF
size: .; D: .; V: TRBV30; J: TRBJ2-3; DNA: TGTGCCTGGAGTGTGACGGACACGCAGTATTTT; CDR3: CAWSVTDTQYF
size: .; D: TRBD1; V: TRBV10-3; J: TRBJ1-6; DNA: TGTGCCATCAGGGCACGGGACAGCGATTCACCCCTCCACTTT; CDR3: CAIRARDSDSPLHF
size: few; D: .; V: TRBV5-1; J: TRBJ1-4; DNA: TGCGCCAGCAGGGTTCAGGCTAATGAAAAACTGTTTTTT; CDR3: CASRVQANEKLFF
size: .; D: TRBD1; V: TRBV19; J: TRBJ1-2; DNA: TGTGCCAGTAGTATAGGGGACAGGGGGGACTATGGCTACACCTTC; CDR3: CASSIGDRGDYGYTF
size: .; D: TRBD2; V: TRBV6-1; J: TRBJ2-3; DNA: TGTGCCAGCAGTGTACTAGCGGGAGGGTCCTTAGATACGCAGTATTTT; CDR3: CASSVLAGGSLDTQYF
size: .; D: .; V: TRBV5-5; J: TRBJ1-1; DNA: TGTGCCAGCAGCTTAAGTCCGAGTACTGAAGCTTTCTTT; CDR3: CASSLSPSTEAFF
size: .; D: .; V: TRBV7-9; J: TRBJ2-1; DNA: TGTGCCAGCGGGGTACTAAGCCACAATGAGCAGTTCTTC; CDR3: CASGVLSHNEQFF
size: .; D: .; V: TRBV29-1; J: TRBJ1-2; DNA: TGCAGCGTTGTGTTGGGCGGAGAGCTTAACTATGGCTACACCTTC; CDR3: CSVVLGGELNYGYTF
size: once; D: .; V: TRBV5-4; J: TRBJ2-3; DNA: TGTGCCAGCAGCTTTTGGCCCGGGGAAGATACGCAGTATTTT; CDR3: CASSFWPGEDTQYF
size: medium-sized; D: TRBD1; V: TRBV4-2; J: TRBJ1-6; DNA: TGTGCCAGCAGCCAAGGGACAGGGGCGGATAATTCACCCCTCCACTTT; CDR3: CASSQGTGADNSPLHF
size: .; D: .; V: TRBV6-1; J: TRBJ1-5; DNA: TGTGCCAGCAGTGGATTCACAGTGGGTAGTAATCAGCCCCAGCATTTT; CDR3: CASSGFTVGSNQPQHF
size: .; D: .; V: TRBV2; J: TRBJ1-2; DNA: TGTGCCAGCAGTGGGCGGGAAAATGGCTACACCTTC; CDR3: CASSGRENGYTF
size: .; D: .; V: TRBV6-6; J: TRBJ1-5; DNA: TGTGCCAGCAGCCAACTCCAGTATAGCAATCAGCCCCAGCATTTT; CDR3: CASSQLQYSNQPQHF
size: .; D: .; V: TRBV6-6; J: TRBJ1-2; DNA: TGTGCCAGCAGGGGAGGGAACTATGGCTACACCTTC; CDR3: CASRGGNYGYTF
size: .; D: .; V: TRBV19; J: TRBJ2-3; DNA: TGTGCCAGTAAAGGGGTATTTGGTTCAGATACGCAGTATTTT; CDR3: CASKGVFGSDTQYF
size: .; D: .; V: TRBV27; J: TRBJ1-1; DNA: TGTGCCAGCAGTTCTCCGGGGAGGGGCCGGGCGAACACTGAAGCTTTCTTT; CDR3: CASSSPGRGRANTEAFF
size: .; D: .; V: TRBV7-2; J: TRBJ2-7; DNA: TGTGCCAGCAGCTTCGTGGACTCCTCCTACGAGCAGTACTTC; CDR3: CASSFVDSSYEQYF
size: .; D: TRBD2; V: TRBV6-1; J: TRBJ2-4; DNA: TGTGCCAGCAGTGAGGGGCTAGCGGGAGCCAAAAACATTCAGTACTTC; CDR3: CASSEGLAGAKNIQYF
size: .; D: .; V: TRBV28; J: TRBJ1-1; DNA: TGTGCCAGCAGTCTCCCTGGGGTCTGGGCATCTGAAGCTTTCTTT; CDR3: CASSLPGVWASEAFF
size: .; D: TRBD1; V: TRBV6-6; J: TRBJ1-5; DNA: TGTGCCAGCAGTTACTCGGGATGGACAGGGAATCAGCCCCAGCATTTT; CDR3: CASSYSGWTGNQPQHF
size: .; D: .; V: TRBV28; J: TRBJ1-5; DNA: TGTGCCAGTATTTGGAGGGCGAGAGATCAGCCCCAGCATTTT; CDR3: CASIWRARDQPQHF